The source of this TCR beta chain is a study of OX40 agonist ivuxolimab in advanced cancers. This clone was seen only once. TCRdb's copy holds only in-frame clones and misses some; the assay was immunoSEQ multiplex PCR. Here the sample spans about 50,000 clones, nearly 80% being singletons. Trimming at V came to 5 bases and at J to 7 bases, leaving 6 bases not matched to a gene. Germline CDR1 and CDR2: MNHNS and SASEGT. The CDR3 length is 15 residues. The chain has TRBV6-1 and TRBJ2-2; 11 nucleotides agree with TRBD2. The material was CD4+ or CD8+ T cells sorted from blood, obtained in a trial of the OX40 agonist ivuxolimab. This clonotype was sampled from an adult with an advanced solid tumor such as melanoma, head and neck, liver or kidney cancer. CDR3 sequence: CASSHSGRGNGELFF. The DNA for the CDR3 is TGTGCCAGCAGTCATAGCGGGAGGGGGAACGGGGAGCTGTTTTTT.